The T cell receptor beta chain described here comes from a study of blood T cell repertoires in COVID-19. About the study: The United States, Italy and Spain supplied acute and convalescent COVID-19 samples. T cells, B-cell-depleted T cells, or PBMCs provided the cDNA or gDNA that served as material.

While infection was still active, Seattle patients were enrolled and then followed longitudinally. This clone was recorded once. CDR3 size: 14 residues. Germline V gene data show CDR1 as SEHNR and CDR2 as FQNEAQ (reference sequence). V was cut by 5 bases and J by 6 bases, with 16 bases left in between. The repertoire was sequenced with immunoSEQ multiplex PCR; TCRdb's copy has only in-frame clones and lacks some. The profile shows about 220,000 clones, approximately 85% of them singletons. Specimen: peripheral blood. The receptor was isolated from a woman aged 70-85 years with COVID-19, enrolled during active disease. This chain uses TRBV7-9 with TRBJ1-1, with D uncertain. Written as DNA, the CDR3 is TGTGCCAGCAGCACAAGTCTCATCCGGGCTGAAGCTTTCTTT. This sequence encodes CASSTSLIRAEAFF.